Listed here are 9 T cell receptor beta chains from one sample, sequenced in a study of shared clonotypes between healthy human individuals (dated by TCRdb to about 2020). Library prep was done by the immunoSEQ multiplex PCR assay. The table comes from immuneACCESS by way of TCRdb, which keeps in-frame sequences with V and J called. Part of the clones is missing from these tables; in studies checked, under half for an unresolved V gene and the rest for unknown reasons. The sample records 2,500,000 or so clones, around 92% of which are singletons. Approximately 0.41% of the sample is held by the ten biggest clonotypes. Sequenced material: naive CD4+ T cells from PBMCs. The cell subset or site label corresponds to: CD45RA+ positively selected. The receptors were gathered from a man aged 18 to 35 in good health. Some clones in this sample may be carry-over from other donors' samples.

The chain recombines TRBV5-4 with TRBJ2-7; 9 bases are shared with TRBD2. Germline CDR1 SGHNT, CDR2 YYREEE (reference sequence). This CDR3 is 16 amino acids long. The J segment lost 7 bases and the V segment lost 5 bases, leaving 16 bases of the junction unmatched. CDR3 amino acids: CASSSLAGSHREEQYF. The CDR3 DNA sequence: TGTGCCAGCAGTTCTCTAGCGGGGAGCCACCGTGAGGAGCAGTACTTC. Full variable domain (remainder filled in from reference TRBV5-4 and TRBJ2-7): ETGVTQSPTHLIKTRGQQVTLRCSSQSGHNTVSWYQQALGQGPQFIFQYYREEENGRGNFPPRFSGLQFPNYSSELNVNALELDDSALYLCASSSLAGSHREEQYFGPGTRLTVT.

The chain employs TRBV10-3 and TRBJ2-3; D perhaps matches TRBD2 (5 bases). The germline gives CDR1 ENHRY, CDR2 SYGVKD. The germline V and J ends were trimmed by 3 bases and 2 bases, with 12 bases remaining between them. The CDR3 consists of 15 residues. In DNA, the CDR3 is TGTGCCATCAGTGAAGAGACGGGGTTCACAGATACGCAGTATTTT. It encodes CAISEETGFTDTQYF.

This chain joins TRBV11-3 and TRBJ2-5; a weak D match, TRBD1 (8 bases). Germline CDR1 is SGHNT and CDR2 is YENEEA. The CDR3 totals 15 residues. With 5 bases removed from V and 2 bases from J, the gap between germline ends came to 15 bases. Written as DNA, the CDR3 is TGTGCCAGCAGCGGAGGACAGGGAGGGCAAGAGACCCAGTACTTC. The encoded protein is CASSGGQGGQETQYF. Full variable domain (rest looked up from reference TRBV11-3 and TRBJ2-5): EAGVVQSPRYKIIEKKQPVAFWCNPISGHNTLYWYLQNLGQGPELLIRYENEEAVDDSQLPKDRFSAERLKGVDSTLKIQPAELGDSAVYLCASSGGQGGQETQYFGPGTRLLVL.

J is TRBJ1-1 and V is TRBV28, with D maybe TRBD1 (5 bases). CDR1 and CDR2 (germline): MDHEN, SYDVKM. V lost 5 bases and J 1 base, leaving 20 bases between the germline ends. There are 17 residues in the CDR3. The CDR3 region has the DNA TGTGCCAGCAGTCGATACCGGGGACTAGGGTCGAACACTGAAGCTTTCTTT. Translating gives CASSRYRGLGSNTEAFF. Using reference TRBV28 and TRBJ1-1 for the parts outside the CDR3, the full variable domain is DVKVTQSSRYLVKRTGEKVFLECVQDMDHENMFWYRQDPGLGLRLIYFSYDVKMKEKGDIPEGYSVSREKKERFSLILESASTNQTSMYLCASSRYRGLGSNTEAFFGQGTRLTVV.

This clone has only one observation. The J gene is TRBJ2-1, the V gene TRBV29-1; possible D gene TRBD2, 6 bases. This CDR3 contains 12 residues. CDR1 is SQVTM, CDR2 ANQGSEA, per germline. V lost 0 bases and J 7 bases, leaving 7 bases between the germline ends. CDR3 DNA: TGCAGCGTTGAAGAGACTAGAAATGAGCAGTTCTTC. Translated, it gives CSVEETRNEQFF.

The genes are TRBV7-2 and TRBJ2-1; D remains unclear. From germline, CDR1 is SGHTA and CDR2 FQGNSA. CDR3 length: 15 residues. Deletions cut 5 bases from V and 2 bases from J, with 13 bases between. CDR3 protein: CASSLRAITYNEQFF. CDR3 nucleotides: TGTGCCAGCAGCCTAAGGGCCATTACCTACAATGAGCAGTTCTTC.

The rearrangement uses TRBV11-2 and TRBJ1-6; D gene ambiguous. The CDR3 is made up of 15 amino acids. Germline V lookup: CDR1 SGHAT, CDR2 FQNNGV. V was trimmed by 0 bases and J by 2 bases, leaving 5 bases between them. The DNA for the CDR3 is TGTGCCAGCAGCTTAGAATCGCCCTATAATTCACCCCTCCACTTT. Amino acids: CASSLESPYNSPLHF. Combining the CDR3 with reference TRBV11-2 and TRBJ1-6 gives the whole variable domain EAGVAQSPRYKIIEKRQSVAFWCNPISGHATLYWYQQILGQGPKLLIQFQNNGVVDDSQLPKDRFSAERLKGVDSTLKIQPAKLEDSAVYLCASSLESPYNSPLHFGNGTRLTVT.

In this sample, this clone turned up a few times. The chain is built from TRBV29-1 and TRBJ2-5; D remains unclear. V was shortened by 2 bases and J by 1 base, with 5 bases between the two germline ends. CDR1 is SQVTM, CDR2 ANQGSEA, per germline. The CDR3 runs to 12 residues. The CDR3 spells CSVEHLQETQYF. CDR3 DNA sequence: TGCAGCGTTGAACACCTCCAAGAGACCCAGTACTTC.

There are a few counts of this clone. The chain carries TRBV29-1 and TRBJ1-1; D is unclear. Trimming cost V 6 bases and J 0 bases, with 11 bases left between them. This CDR3 is built from 13 residues. The V gene's germline CDR1 is SQVTM and CDR2 ANQGSEA. This CDR3 is CSVIRIMNTEAFF. In DNA, the CDR3 is TGCAGCGTGATACGGATAATGAACACTGAAGCTTTCTTT.